A single sample is the source of the 30 T cell receptor beta chains below, sequenced in a study of OX40 agonist ivuxolimab in advanced cancers. Sequenced by immunoSEQ multiplex PCR; TCRdb stores in-frame clones only, minus some. This sample yields under 8,000 clones, of which about four fifths are seen a single time; around 36% belongs to the top ten. The sequences come from CD4+ or CD8+ T cells sorted from blood, collected in a trial of the OX40 agonist ivuxolimab. The receptors originated from an adult with an advanced solid tumor such as melanoma, head and neck, liver or kidney cancer.

The chain joins TRBV30 to TRBJ2-7; 7 nucleotides align to TRBD2. The germline gives CDR1 GTSNPN, CDR2 SVGIG (reference sequence). The CDR3 has 15 amino acids. The V gene end was trimmed by 2 bases and the J gene end by 4 bases; junction bases not matched to a gene: 11. This chain's CDR3 is CAWSKPSGSTYEQYF. CDR3 bases: TGTGCCTGGAGTAAGCCTAGCGGCTCTACGTACGAGCAGTACTTC.

J is TRBJ2-1 and V is TRBV7-9, with TRBD2 identical over 9 bases. With V trimmed by 5 bases and J by 10 bases, 12 bases remained unmatched. CDR1 and CDR2 (germline): SEHNR, FQNEAQ (reference sequence). This CDR3 is 15 amino acids long. DNA of the CDR3: TGTGCCAGCAGCCAAACCGGGACTAGCAGGGACGAGCAGTTCTTC. Translation: CASSQTGTSRDEQFF.

The rearrangement links TRBV19 to TRBJ2-7, with D unclear. Per germline, CDR1 LNHDA and CDR2 SQIVND (reference sequence). The CDR3 length is 14 residues. Trimming removed 6 bases from V and 5 bases from J, with 17 bases in between. CDR3 region: CASSSRWTSDEQYF. The DNA for the CDR3 is TGTGCCAGTAGCTCTAGATGGACGTCGGACGAGCAGTACTTC.

The chain uses TRBV7-3 and TRBJ2-3; 9 bases align to TRBD2. Germline V lookup: CDR1 SGHTA, CDR2 FQGTGA. This CDR3 has 15 amino acids. The ends lost 5 bases at V and 3 bases at J; junction bases unmatched: 6. The CDR3, as DNA: TGTGCCAGCAGCCCAGGCGGGGGGGCAACAGATACGCAGTATTTT. Its protein product is CASSPGGGATDTQYF.

The rearrangement links TRBV9 to TRBJ2-7; weak D call: TRBD2 (6 bases). V was clipped by 4 bases and J by 3 bases, with 17 bases between them. Germline lookup yields CDR1 SGDLS and CDR2 YYNGEE. The CDR3 contains 15 residues. The CDR3: CASSSRGAGIYEQYF. The CDR3 nucleotides are TGTGCCAGCAGCAGCCGGGGCGCGGGGATCTACGAGCAGTACTTC.

The rearrangement joins TRBV7-8 to TRBJ2-7, with D possibly being TRBD1 or TRBD2 (5 bases each). The CDR3 contains 11 residues. In germline, CDR1 is SGHVS, CDR2 FQNEAQ. Trimming took 9 bases from V and 5 from J, leaving 11 bases between them. CDR3 sequence: CARSGGNEQYF. CDR3 in DNA: TGTGCCAGATCTGGGGGTAACGAGCAGTACTTC.

This clone was counted between two and nine times. A much larger clone differs by one base, so this may be a read error. The chain couples TRBV5-6 to TRBJ2-7; TRBD1 matches at 9 bases. Germline trimming cut 2 bases from V and 1 base from J; bases unmatched to any gene: 1. In germline, CDR1 is SGHDT, CDR2 YYEEEE. The CDR3 is 14 residues long. DNA for the CDR3: TGTGCCAGCAGCTTCGGGACAGGGTCCTACGAGCAGTACTTC. It is translated as CASSFGTGSYEQYF.

This clone was recorded once. The rearrangement links TRBV19 to TRBJ2-7; weak D call: TRBD2 (6 bases). The V end was cut by 4 bases, the J end by 2 bases, with 18 bases between. The germline V gene has CDR1 LNHDA and CDR2 SQIVND (reference sequence). The CDR3 is 16 amino acids. The CDR3 sequence is CASSNLRLGLTYEQYF. The CDR3 bases are TGTGCCAGTAGTAATCTCCGGCTAGGACTAACCTACGAGCAGTACTTC. Using reference TRBV19 and TRBJ2-7 for the parts outside the CDR3, the full variable domain is DGGITQSPKYLFRKEGQNVTLSCEQNLNHDAMYWYRQDPGQGLRLIYYSQIVNDFQKGDIAEGYSVSREKKESFPLTVTSAQKNPTAFYLCASSNLRLGLTYEQYFGPGTRLTVT.

This chain uses TRBV5-1 with TRBJ1-6, with 7 positions matching TRBD1. The germline gives CDR1 SGHRS, CDR2 YFSETQ. The CDR3 sequence is 17 residues long. V lost 2 bases and J lost 1; bases outside the gene matches: 6. CDR3: CASSLEDRTSYNSPLHF. In nucleotides, the CDR3 is TGCGCCAGCAGCTTAGAGGACAGGACTTCCTATAATTCACCCCTCCACTTT.

By sample fraction, this clone is medium-sized. The V and J genes are TRBV5-6 and TRBJ2-7; the match to TRBD2 covers 9 bases. Germline V CDR1 and CDR2: SGHDT, YYEEEE. The length of the CDR3 is 14 residues. V lost 6 bases and J lost 3; bases outside the gene matches: 7. CDR3 sequence: CASTGLAGLYEQYF. As DNA, the CDR3 is TGTGCCAGCACCGGGCTAGCGGGACTCTACGAGCAGTACTTC.

This clone was counted a few times. The rearrangement links TRBV30 to TRBJ1-5, with no clear D. The germline V gene encodes CDR1 GTSNPN and CDR2 SVGIG (reference sequence). This CDR3 contains 13 residues. Trimming took 3 bases from V and 7 from J, leaving 13 bases between them. CDR3 nucleotides: TGTGCCTGGAGCCGAGGAGAAAACCAGCCCCAGCATTTT. This translates into CAWSRGENQPQHF.

The rearrangement links TRBV6-5 to TRBJ2-7; D possibly uses TRBD1 or TRBD2 (5 bases each). V lost 4 bases and J lost 0, with 10 bases in between. CDR3 length: 14 amino acids. Germline V lookup: CDR1 MNHEY, CDR2 SVGAGI. The CDR3 sequence is CASSWDGTSYEQYF. The CDR3 DNA is TGTGCCAGCAGTTGGGACGGTACCTCCTACGAGCAGTACTTC.

This clone is large (0.1 to 1%) within its sample. The J gene is TRBJ2-5, the V gene TRBV6-5; 9 bases agree with TRBD2. The J segment lost 7 bases and the V segment lost 9 bases, leaving 3 bases of the junction unmatched. This CDR3 is 11 amino acids long. CDR1 is MNHEY and CDR2 is SVGAGI in the germline V gene. DNA of the CDR3: TGTGCCAGAATACTAGCGGGGACCCAGTACTTC. This sequence encodes CARILAGTQYF.

V and J are TRBV4-1 and TRBJ2-1; the match to TRBD2 covers 8 bases. This CDR3 contains 16 residues. Germline V gene data show CDR1 as MGHRA and CDR2 as YSYEKL. With 3 bases clipped from V and 9 bases from J, the junction kept 13 bases outside the gene matches. The CDR3 coding sequence is TGCGCCAGCAGCCACGAACCGGGGGCGGGGGGCATTGAGCAGTTCTTC. Protein sequence: CASSHEPGAGGIEQFF.

The gene calls are TRBV27 and TRBJ2-3; D call uncertain. The CDR3 spans 14 residues. Trimming removed 2 bases at V and 2 bases at J, with 8 bases between. Germline V gene data show CDR1 as MNHEY and CDR2 as SMNVEV (reference sequence). In DNA form, the CDR3 reads TGTGCCAGCAGTTTACTGTCTTCCACAGATACGCAGTATTTT. As protein: CASSLLSSTDTQYF.

This chain joins TRBV6-5 and TRBJ2-7; a possible D gene is TRBD2 (6 bases). Germline V lookup: CDR1 MNHEY, CDR2 SVGAGI. The CDR3 is 13 amino acids. The V end was cut by 4 bases, the J end by 2 bases, with 9 bases between. The CDR3 bases are TGTGCCAGCAGTTGGGACTCAACCTACGAGCAGTACTTC. The encoded protein is CASSWDSTYEQYF.

The chain joins TRBV7-9 to TRBJ1-2; 7 bases match TRBD1. The CDR3 contains 16 residues. The V gene end was trimmed by 5 bases and the J gene end by 0 bases; junction bases not matched to a gene: 9. Looked up from germline, CDR1 is SEHNR and CDR2 is FQNEAQ (reference sequence). The CDR3 region is CASSPLGTEANYGYTF. CDR3 DNA: TGTGCCAGCAGCCCCCTCGGGACAGAAGCTAACTATGGCTACACCTTC.

The CDR3 sequence is CASSLGTEAFF. CDR3 coding DNA: TGTGCCAGCAGCCTGGGTACTGAAGCTTTCTTT. The rearrangement uses TRBV7-4 and TRBJ1-1; unclear D gene. In germline, CDR1 is SGHVT, CDR2 SQSDAQ. V dropped 5 bases and J dropped 5 bases, with 6 bases sitting between them. This CDR3 contains 11 residues.

This clone occurred once. The gene calls are TRBV27 and TRBJ2-5; D ambiguous. Trimming removed 0 bases at V and 5 bases at J, with 7 bases between. This CDR3 has 13 amino acids. CDR1 and CDR2 (germline): MNHEY, SMNVEV (reference sequence). In nucleotides, the CDR3 is TGTGCCAGCAGTTTATCAGGGATCGAGACCCAGTACTTC. Translation gives CASSLSGIETQYF.

The chain recombines TRBV6-1 with TRBJ2-5; 9 bases fit TRBD1. V shed 6 bases and J 5 bases; nucleotides not matched to a gene: 10. CDR3 length equals 15 residues. The germline V gene encodes CDR1 MNHNS and CDR2 SASEGT. CDR3 nucleotides: TGTGCCAGCAGCACCTGGGACAGGGCGGGGGAGACCCAGTACTTC. This encodes CASSTWDRAGETQYF.

The chain carries TRBV7-6 and TRBJ2-5; D unresolved. V was pared by 2 bases and J by 4 bases, with 8 bases between. The CDR3 is 13 residues long. CDR1 is SGHVS and CDR2 is FNYEAQ in the germline V gene. CDR3 nucleotide sequence: TGTGCCAGCAGCTTAAACGGAAGAGAGACCCAGTACTTC. This gives the protein CASSLNGRETQYF.

The rearrangement uses TRBV7-9 and TRBJ2-6, with D possibly TRBD2 on 6 matching bases. Germline values: CDR1 SEHNR, CDR2 FQNEAQ (reference sequence). CDR3 length equals 15 residues. Trimming took off 4 bases at V and 0 bases at J, with 7 bases between the two ends. CDR3 nucleotides: TGTGCCAGCAGCTGGGACTTCTCTGGGGCCAACGTCCTGACTTTC. Amino acids: CASSWDFSGANVLTF.

This chain connects TRBV29-1 to TRBJ2-7, with 7 bases aligning to TRBD2. Germline V gene sequence: CDR1 SQVTM, CDR2 ANQGSEA. After removal of 8 bases from V and 5 bases from J, the junction contained 12 bases not matched to a gene. The CDR3 covers 13 residues. The CDR3: CSPAETSFHEQYF. As DNA, the CDR3 is TGCAGCCCAGCAGAGACTAGCTTCCACGAGCAGTACTTC.

The chain has TRBV5-1 and TRBJ2-7, with D uncertain. Per the germline V gene, CDR1 is SGHRS and CDR2 is YFSETQ. The CDR3 spans 17 residues. Trimming pared 0 bases from V and 1 base from J, leaving 17 bases between. The chain's CDR3 is CASSLAFSVTASYEQYF. CDR3 coding DNA: TGCGCCAGCAGCTTGGCGTTTTCGGTTACAGCTTCCTACGAGCAGTACTTC.

This sequence joins TRBV9 and TRBJ2-1, with a tentative D call TRBD2 (5 bases). Germline values: CDR1 SGDLS, CDR2 YYNGEE. CDR3 length: 17 residues. V shed 0 bases and J shed 5 bases, with 18 bases lying between them. The CDR3 loop reads CASSVATSERLHNEQFF. Here the CDR3 DNA reads TGTGCCAGCAGCGTAGCTACGAGCGAGCGGCTACACAATGAGCAGTTCTTC.

The chain has TRBV5-1 and TRBJ1-2; D perhaps matches TRBD1 (5 bases). Germline CDR1 SGHRS, CDR2 YFSETQ. Trimming left V 3 bases short and J 3 bases short, with 12 bases between. CDR3 size: 14 residues. The CDR3 protein is CASSSGRLDYGYTF. The CDR3 DNA reads as TGCGCCAGCAGCTCGGGACGGCTGGACTATGGCTACACCTTC.

The rearrangement uses TRBV4-3 and TRBJ2-7, with 8 positions matching TRBD1. The CDR3 totals 14 residues. The V gene's germline CDR1 is LGHNA and CDR2 YSLEER. Germline trimming cut 4 bases from V and 3 bases from J; bases unmatched to any gene: 5. CDR3 nucleotides: TGCGCCAGCAGCCCCGGGACAGGAATCTACGAGCAGTACTTC. Protein: CASSPGTGIYEQYF.

The gene calls are TRBV27 and TRBJ2-7; 7 nucleotides align to TRBD2. The CDR3 spans 11 residues. The germline V gene encodes CDR1 MNHEY and CDR2 SMNVEV (reference sequence). V shed 8 bases and J 6 bases; nucleotides not matched to a gene: 4. The CDR3 coding sequence is TGTGCCAGCCGACTAGCCAGCGAGCAGTACTTC. This sequence encodes CASRLASEQYF.

The chain employs TRBV7-9 and TRBJ1-2; D gene ambiguous. CDR1 and CDR2 (germline): SEHNR, FQNEAQ (reference sequence). The CDR3 extends over 15 amino acids. The germline V and J ends were trimmed by 2 bases and 2 bases, with 12 bases remaining between them. This chain's CDR3 is CASSLINEENYGYTF. The CDR3 DNA is TGTGCCAGCAGCTTAATTAACGAGGAAAACTATGGCTACACCTTC.

The rearrangement uses TRBV27 and TRBJ2-7; 8 bases are shared with TRBD1. Trimming took 5 bases from V and 1 from J; bases not matched to a gene: 10. Germline V gene lookup returns CDR1 MNHEY and CDR2 SMNVEV (reference sequence). The length of the CDR3 is 16 residues. DNA of the CDR3: TGTGCCAGCAGTACCGGCGACAGGGGCCTTTCCTACGAGCAGTACTTC. Residues: CASSTGDRGLSYEQYF.